The entry below describes one T cell receptor beta chain. Its specificity is unknown. TCRdb redid the calling of the 5' RACE reads with MiXCR, one entry per CDR3 protein. The sample lists roughly 10,000 distinct CDR3 sequences, around 34% seen once, with approximately 5.6% in the top ten. Study-level points and caveats: Tumor Treg TCRs overlapped most with tumor naive CD4+ cells.

Germline CDR1 MNHEY, CDR2 SVGEGT. Trimming cost V 2 bases and J 18 bases, with 23 bases left between them. The CDR3 is 15 amino acids. Treg sorting used a CD4+CD25+CD127-/low gate. Input material: Tregs sorted from blood. This sequence joins TRBV6-2 or TRBV6-3 and TRBJ2-6; D is possibly TRBD1 (5 bases). The clonotype originates from a female donor with breast cancer. The CDR3 loop reads CASSYVVSGANDPTF. In DNA, the CDR3 is TGTGCCAGCAGTTACGTCGTTAGTGGGGCCAACGACCCGACTTTC.